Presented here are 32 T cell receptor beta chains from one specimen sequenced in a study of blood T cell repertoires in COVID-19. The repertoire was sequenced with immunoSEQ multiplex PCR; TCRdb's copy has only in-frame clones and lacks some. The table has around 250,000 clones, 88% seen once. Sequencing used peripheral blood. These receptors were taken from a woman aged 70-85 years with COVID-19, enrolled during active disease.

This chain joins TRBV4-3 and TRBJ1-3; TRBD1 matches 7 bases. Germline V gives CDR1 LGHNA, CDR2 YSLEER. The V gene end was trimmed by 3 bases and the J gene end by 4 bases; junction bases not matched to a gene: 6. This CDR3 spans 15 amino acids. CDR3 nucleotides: TGCGCCAGCAGCCAGGCCAACAGGGGAGGAAACACCATATATTTT. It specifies CASSQANRGGNTIYF.

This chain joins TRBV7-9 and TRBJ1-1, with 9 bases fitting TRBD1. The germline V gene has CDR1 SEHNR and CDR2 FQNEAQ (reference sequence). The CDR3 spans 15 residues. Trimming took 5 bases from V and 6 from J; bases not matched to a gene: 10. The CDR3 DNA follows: TGTGCCAGCAGCCCACGGGACAGGGCAAAGGCTGAAGCTTTCTTT. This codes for CASSPRDRAKAEAFF.

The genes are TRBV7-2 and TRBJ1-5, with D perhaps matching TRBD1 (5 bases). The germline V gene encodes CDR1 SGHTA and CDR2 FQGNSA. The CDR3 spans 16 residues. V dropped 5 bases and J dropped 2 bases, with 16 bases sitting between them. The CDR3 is CASSPRTPLGNQPQHF. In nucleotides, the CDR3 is TGTGCCAGCAGCCCTAGGACACCCTTGGGCAATCAGCCCCAGCATTTT.

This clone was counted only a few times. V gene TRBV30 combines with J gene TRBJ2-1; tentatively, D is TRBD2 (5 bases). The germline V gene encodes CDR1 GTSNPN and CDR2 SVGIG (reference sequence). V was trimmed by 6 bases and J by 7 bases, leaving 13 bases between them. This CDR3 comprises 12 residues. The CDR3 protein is CACSRDFNEQFF. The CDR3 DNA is TGTGCCTGTAGCCGGGATTTTAATGAGCAGTTCTTC.

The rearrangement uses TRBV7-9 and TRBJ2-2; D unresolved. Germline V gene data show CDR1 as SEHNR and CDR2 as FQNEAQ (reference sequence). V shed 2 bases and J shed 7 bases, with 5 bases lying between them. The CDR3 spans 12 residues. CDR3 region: CASSLSIGELFF. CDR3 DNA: TGTGCCAGCAGCTTATCAATCGGGGAGCTGTTTTTT.

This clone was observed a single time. The CDR3, as DNA: TGTGCCTGGAACGGAGATAATTCACCCCTCCACTTT. It yields the protein CAWNGDNSPLHF. The chain has TRBV30 and TRBJ1-6; no firm D call. The germline V gene encodes CDR1 GTSNPN and CDR2 SVGIG (reference sequence). This CDR3 comprises 12 residues. V lost 4 bases, J lost 5 bases, and 6 bases lay in between.

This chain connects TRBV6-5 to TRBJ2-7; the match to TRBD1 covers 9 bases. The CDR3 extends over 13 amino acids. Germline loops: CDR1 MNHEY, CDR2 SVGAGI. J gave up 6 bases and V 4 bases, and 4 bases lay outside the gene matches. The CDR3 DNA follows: TGTGCCAGCAGTTTGGACAGGGGATCCGAGCAGTACTTC. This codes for CASSLDRGSEQYF.

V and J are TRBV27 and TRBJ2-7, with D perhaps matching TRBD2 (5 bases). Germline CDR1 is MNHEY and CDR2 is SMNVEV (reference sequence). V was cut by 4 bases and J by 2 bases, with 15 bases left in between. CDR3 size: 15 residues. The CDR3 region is CASSSLGGSTYEQYF. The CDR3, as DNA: TGTGCCAGCAGTTCCCTAGGCGGGTCCACCTACGAGCAGTACTTC.

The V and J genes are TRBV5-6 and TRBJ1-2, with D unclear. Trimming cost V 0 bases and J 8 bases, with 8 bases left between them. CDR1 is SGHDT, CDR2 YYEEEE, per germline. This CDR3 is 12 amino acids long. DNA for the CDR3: TGTGCCAGCAGCTTGGGTCCGGGGGGCTACACCTTC. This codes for CASSLGPGGYTF.

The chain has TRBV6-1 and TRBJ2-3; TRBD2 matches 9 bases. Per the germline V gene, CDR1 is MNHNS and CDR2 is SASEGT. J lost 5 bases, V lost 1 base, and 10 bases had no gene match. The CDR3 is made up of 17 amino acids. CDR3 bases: TGTGCCAGCAGTGAAGAGCGGGCGGGAGGGCTCCAAGATACGCAGTATTTT. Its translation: CASSEERAGGLQDTQYF.

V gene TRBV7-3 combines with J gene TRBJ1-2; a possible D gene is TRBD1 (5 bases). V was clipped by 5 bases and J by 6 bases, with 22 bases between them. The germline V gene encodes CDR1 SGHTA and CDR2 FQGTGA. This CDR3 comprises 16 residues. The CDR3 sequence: CASSLPWTSLVDGYTF. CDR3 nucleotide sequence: TGTGCCAGCAGCCTCCCCTGGACATCGCTCGTAGATGGCTACACCTTC.

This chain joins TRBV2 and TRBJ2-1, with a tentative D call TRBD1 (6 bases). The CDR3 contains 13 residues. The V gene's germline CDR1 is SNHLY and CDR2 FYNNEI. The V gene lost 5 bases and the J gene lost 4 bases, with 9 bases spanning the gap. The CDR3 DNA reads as TGTGCCAGCAGTAGACAGGTGTACAATGAGCAGTTCTTC. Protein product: CASSRQVYNEQFF. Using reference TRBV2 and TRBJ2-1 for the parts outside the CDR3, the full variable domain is EPEVTQTPSHQVTQMGQEVILRCVPISNHLYFYWYRQILGQKVEFLVSFYNNEISEKSEIFDDQFSVERPDGSNFTLKIRSTKLEDSAMYFCASSRQVYNEQFFGPGTRLTVL.

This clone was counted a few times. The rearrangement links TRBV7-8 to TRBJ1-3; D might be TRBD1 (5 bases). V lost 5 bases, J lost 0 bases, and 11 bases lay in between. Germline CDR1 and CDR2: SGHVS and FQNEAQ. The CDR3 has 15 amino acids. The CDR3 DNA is TGTGCCAGCAGCCCCCAGGGCCTCTCTGGAAACACCATATATTTT. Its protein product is CASSPQGLSGNTIYF.

The CDR3 is CASLNPGQGGEKLFF. The CDR3 DNA reads as TGCGCCAGCCTAAACCCGGGACAGGGGGGCGAAAAACTGTTTTTT. The genes are TRBV23-1 and TRBJ1-4; 11 nucleotides line up with TRBD1. TRBV23-1 is filed as an ORF, its function uncertain. V gave up 8 bases and J gave up 8 bases; unmatched junction bases: 10. The CDR3 runs to 15 residues.

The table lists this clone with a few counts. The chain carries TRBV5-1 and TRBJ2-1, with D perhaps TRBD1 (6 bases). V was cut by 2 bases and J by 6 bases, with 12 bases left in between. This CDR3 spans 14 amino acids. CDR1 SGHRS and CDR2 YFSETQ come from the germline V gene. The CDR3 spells CASSLRTGFNEQFF. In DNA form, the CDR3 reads TGCGCCAGCAGCTTAAGAACAGGGTTCAATGAGCAGTTCTTC.

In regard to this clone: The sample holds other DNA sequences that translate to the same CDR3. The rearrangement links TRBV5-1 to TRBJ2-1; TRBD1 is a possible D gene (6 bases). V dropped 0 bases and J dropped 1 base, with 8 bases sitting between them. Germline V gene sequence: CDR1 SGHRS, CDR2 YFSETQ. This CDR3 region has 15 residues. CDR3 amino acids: CASSLEGGSYNEQFF. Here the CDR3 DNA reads TGCGCCAGCAGCTTGGAAGGGGGTTCCTACAATGAGCAGTTCTTC.

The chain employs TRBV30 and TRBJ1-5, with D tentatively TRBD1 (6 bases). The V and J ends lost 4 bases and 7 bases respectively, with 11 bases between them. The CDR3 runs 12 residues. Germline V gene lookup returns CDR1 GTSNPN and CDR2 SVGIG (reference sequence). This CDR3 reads CAWKQGGQPQHF. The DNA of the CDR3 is TGTGCCTGGAAACAGGGCGGGCAGCCCCAGCATTTT.

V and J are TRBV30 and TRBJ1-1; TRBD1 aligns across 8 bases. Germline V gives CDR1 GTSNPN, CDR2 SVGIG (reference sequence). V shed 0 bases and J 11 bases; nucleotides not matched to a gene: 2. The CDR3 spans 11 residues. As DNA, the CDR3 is TGTGCCTGGAGTGTCAGGGGGCCGGCTTTCTTT. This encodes CAWSVRGPAFF.

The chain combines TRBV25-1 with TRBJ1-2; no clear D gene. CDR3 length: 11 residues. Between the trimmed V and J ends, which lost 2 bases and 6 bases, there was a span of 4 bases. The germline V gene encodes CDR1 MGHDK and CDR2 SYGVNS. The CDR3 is CASSELNGYTF. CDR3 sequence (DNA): TGTGCCAGCAGTGAACTAAATGGCTACACCTTC.

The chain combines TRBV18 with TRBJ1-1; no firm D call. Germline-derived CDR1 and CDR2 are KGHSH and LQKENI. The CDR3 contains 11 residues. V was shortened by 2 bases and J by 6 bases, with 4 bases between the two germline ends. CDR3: CASSPGAEAFF. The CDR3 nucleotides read TGTGCCAGCTCACCAGGAGCTGAAGCTTTCTTT.

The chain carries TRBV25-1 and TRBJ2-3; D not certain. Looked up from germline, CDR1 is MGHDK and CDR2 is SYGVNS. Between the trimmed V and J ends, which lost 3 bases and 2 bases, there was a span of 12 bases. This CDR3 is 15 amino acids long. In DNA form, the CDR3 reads TGTGCCAGCAGTGATCCCTACCGCATCACAGATACGCAGTATTTT. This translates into CASSDPYRITDTQYF.

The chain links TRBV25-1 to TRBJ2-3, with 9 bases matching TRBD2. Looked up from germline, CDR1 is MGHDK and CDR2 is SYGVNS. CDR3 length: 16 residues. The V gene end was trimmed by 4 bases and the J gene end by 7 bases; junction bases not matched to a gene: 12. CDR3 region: CASSGDSGRGPNTQYF. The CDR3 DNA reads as TGTGCCAGCAGTGGAGATAGCGGGAGAGGTCCAAATACGCAGTATTTT.

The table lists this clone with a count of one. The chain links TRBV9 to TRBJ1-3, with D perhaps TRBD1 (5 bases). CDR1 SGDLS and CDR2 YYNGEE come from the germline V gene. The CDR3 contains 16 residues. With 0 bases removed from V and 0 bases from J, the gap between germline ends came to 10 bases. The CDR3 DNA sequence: TGTGCCAGCAGCGTAGAACCCAGGGCCTCTGGAAACACCATATATTTT. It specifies CASSVEPRASGNTIYF.

In nucleotides, the CDR3 is TGTGCCAGCAGTTTACCGACAGGGGGCGGCTACAATGAGCAGTTCTTC. This sequence encodes CASSLPTGGGYNEQFF. The chain carries TRBV6-5 and TRBJ2-1; 10 bases match TRBD1. The V and J ends lost 4 bases and 3 bases, in that order; junction bases with no gene match: 6. The germline V gene has CDR1 MNHEY and CDR2 SVGAGI. The CDR3 is made up of 16 amino acids.

CDR3 bases: TGTGCCAGCAACCACGAAATGGGGGGGGTCTCTCTGAACACTGAAGCTTTCTTT. This sequence encodes CASNHEMGGVSLNTEAFF. The rearrangement links TRBV28 to TRBJ1-1; a possible D gene is TRBD1 (5 bases). Trimming shortened V by 7 bases and J by 0 bases, and 24 bases separated the two germline ends. Germline lookup yields CDR1 MDHEN and CDR2 SYDVKM. The CDR3 length is 18 residues.

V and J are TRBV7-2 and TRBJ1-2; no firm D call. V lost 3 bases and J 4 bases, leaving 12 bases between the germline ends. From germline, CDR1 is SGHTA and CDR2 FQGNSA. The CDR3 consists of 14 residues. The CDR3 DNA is TGTGCCAGCAGCTTTTACAAAGAATCCTATGGCTACACCTTC. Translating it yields CASSFYKESYGYTF.

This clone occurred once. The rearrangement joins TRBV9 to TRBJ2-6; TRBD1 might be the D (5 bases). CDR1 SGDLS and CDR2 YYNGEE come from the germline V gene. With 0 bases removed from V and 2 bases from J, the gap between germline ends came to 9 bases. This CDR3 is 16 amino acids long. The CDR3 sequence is CASSVVGRAGANVLTF. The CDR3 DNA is TGTGCCAGCAGCGTAGTAGGCAGGGCTGGGGCCAACGTCCTGACTTTC.

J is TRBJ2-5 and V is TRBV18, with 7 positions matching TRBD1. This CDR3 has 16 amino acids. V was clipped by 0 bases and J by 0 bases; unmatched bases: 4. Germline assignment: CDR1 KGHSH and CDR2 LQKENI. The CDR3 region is CASSPPQTGNQETQYF. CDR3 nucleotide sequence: TGTGCCAGCTCACCACCGCAGACAGGGAACCAAGAGACCCAGTACTTC.

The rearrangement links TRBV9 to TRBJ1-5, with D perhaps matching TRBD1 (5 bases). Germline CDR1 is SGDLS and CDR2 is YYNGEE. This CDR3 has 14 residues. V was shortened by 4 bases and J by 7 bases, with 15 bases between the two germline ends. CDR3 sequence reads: CASSKTGNPQPQHF. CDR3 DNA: TGTGCCAGCAGCAAAACAGGAAATCCCCAGCCCCAGCATTTT.

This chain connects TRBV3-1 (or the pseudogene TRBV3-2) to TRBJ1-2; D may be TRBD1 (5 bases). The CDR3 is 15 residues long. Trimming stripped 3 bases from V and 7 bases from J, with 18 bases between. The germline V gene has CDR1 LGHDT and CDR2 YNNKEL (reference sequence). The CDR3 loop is CASSHEGDRNSGYTF. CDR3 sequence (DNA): TGTGCCAGCAGCCATGAAGGAGACAGAAATAGTGGCTACACCTTC.

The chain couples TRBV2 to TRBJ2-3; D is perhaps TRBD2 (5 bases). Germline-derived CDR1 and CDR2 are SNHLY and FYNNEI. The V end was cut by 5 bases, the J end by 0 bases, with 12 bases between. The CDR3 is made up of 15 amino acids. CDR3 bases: TGTGCCAGCAGTCGAACACTAGGTAGCACAGATACGCAGTATTTT. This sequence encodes CASSRTLGSTDTQYF.

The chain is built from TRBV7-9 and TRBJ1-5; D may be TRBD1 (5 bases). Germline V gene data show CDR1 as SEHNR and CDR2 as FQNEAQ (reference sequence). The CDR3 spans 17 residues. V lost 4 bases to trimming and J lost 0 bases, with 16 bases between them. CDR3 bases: TGTGCCAGCAGCTCTACCCGGACATCCTATAGCAATCAGCCCCAGCATTTT. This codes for CASSSTRTSYSNQPQHF.